Included here is one TCR beta chain sequence, with context. Its cognate antigen is unknown. Sequencing used immunoSEQ multiplex PCR; TCRdb keeps in-frame clones, though not all of them. The sample holds roughly 110,000 clones; less than 90% are singletons and the top ten take less than 2%. The sample originates from a study of cytomegalovirus exposure and HLA in healthy donors. Study results and caveats: The CMV antigen specificity of a few CMV-associated chains was confirmed through in vitro analysis.

Trimming at V came to 6 bases and at J to 3 bases, leaving 5 bases not matched to a gene. The CDR3 extends over 13 amino acids. Germline V gene sequence: CDR1 MDHEN, CDR2 SYDVKM. This TCR was recovered from a young woman in good health and CMV-seropositive. Sequencing used PBMCs. The chain recombines TRBV28 with TRBJ2-7, with 7 bases aligning to TRBD1. The CDR3 protein is CASSPRGYYEQYF. The CDR3 nucleotides read TGTGCCAGCAGCCCCAGGGGGTACTACGAGCAGTACTTC.